The 20 T cell receptor beta chains below were found in one sample sequenced in a study of molecular identifiers for immune sequencing clone quantification. TCRdb fed the PCR reads into MiXCR, producing one record per CDR3 protein. Of some 680,000 distinct CDR3 sequences in the sample, roughly 27% were seen once. Specimen: naive CD8+ T cells from blood, with Jurkat cell RNA spiked in. Sample subset: FACS-sorted CD8+CD4-CCR7+CD45RA+ naive T cells. Receptor source: a human donor in good health. Some libraries in this study had Jurkat cell RNA spiked in.

This clonotype has just a few counts. This chain links TRBV27 with TRBJ2-1; D remains ambiguous. With 5 bases removed from V and 4 bases from J, the gap between germline ends came to 15 bases. The CDR3 has 15 residues. Per germline, CDR1 MNHEY and CDR2 SMNVEV (reference sequence). The CDR3 protein is CASSPIPADYNEQFF. CDR3 coding DNA: TGTGCCAGCAGTCCCATCCCCGCAGATTACAATGAGCAGTTCTTC.

Notes on this clonotype: Since a much larger clone is just one base distant, this may be a read error. CDR3 bases: TGCAGTGCTAGAGATCTGTACACTGAAGCTTTCTTT. Translation gives CSARDLYTEAFF. The V and J genes are TRBV20-1 and TRBJ1-1; D gene unclear. The germline gives CDR1 DFQATT, CDR2 SNEGSKA (reference sequence). V dropped 0 bases and J dropped 3 bases, with 5 bases sitting between them. This CDR3 contains 12 residues.

This clonotype was detected ten times or more. V is TRBV7-2 and J is TRBJ2-7; no reliable D call. V was trimmed by 8 bases and J by 2 bases, leaving 7 bases between them. This CDR3 is built from 11 residues. CDR1 SGHTA and CDR2 FQGNSA come from the germline V gene. In nucleotides, the CDR3 is TGTGCCAGCCTTGGAGCCTACGAGCAGTACTTC. Translation gives CASLGAYEQYF. Based on the CDR3 plus reference TRBV7-2 and TRBJ2-7, the full variable domain is GAGVSQSPSNKVTEKGKDVELRCDPISGHTALYWYRQSLGQGLEFLIYFQGNSAPDKSGLPSDRFSAERTGGSVSTLTIQRTQQEDSAVYLCASLGAYEQYFGPGTRLTVT.

Concerning this clonotype: Since a much larger clone is just one base distant, this may be a read error. The V call is TRBV4-3, the J call TRBJ2-5; a possible D gene is TRBD2 (5 bases). CDR1 is LGHNA, CDR2 YSLEER, per germline. V lost 4 bases and J 4 bases, leaving 16 bases between the germline ends. There are 15 residues in the CDR3. The CDR3 nucleotides read TGCGCCAGCAGCCGAGTAGCTACTAGTGTAGAGACCCAGTACTTC. Protein: CASSRVATSVETQYF.

In this sample, this clonotype turned up many times. This chain links TRBV2 with TRBJ1-1; D remains ambiguous. CDR1 and CDR2 from the germline V gene are SNHLY and FYNNEI. Deletions cut 6 bases from V and 1 base from J, with 15 bases between. The CDR3 extends over 15 amino acids. The CDR3 nucleotides are TGTGCCAGCAGGGAATACGGGATCCAGAACACTGAAGCTTTCTTT. Translation: CASREYGIQNTEAFF. Based on the CDR3 plus reference TRBV2 and TRBJ1-1, the full variable domain is EPEVTQTPSHQVTQMGQEVILRCVPISNHLYFYWYRQILGQKVEFLVSFYNNEISEKSEIFDDQFSVERPDGSNFTLKIRSTKLEDSAMYFCASREYGIQNTEAFFGQGTRLTVV.

This chain joins TRBV4-3 and TRBJ2-7; 7 bases fit TRBD2. Trimming took 0 bases from V and 3 from J; bases not matched to a gene: 8. The CDR3 consists of 16 residues. In germline, CDR1 is LGHNA, CDR2 YSLEER. This CDR3 reads CASSQEQSGILYEQYF. The DNA for the CDR3 is TGCGCCAGCAGCCAAGAACAAAGCGGGATTCTCTACGAGCAGTACTTC.

A word on this clonotype: The junction departs from germline at one end; a sequencing error may be responsible. J is TRBJ2-7 and V is TRBV9; D is uncertain. From germline, CDR1 is SGDLS and CDR2 YYNGEE. The CDR3 extends over 13 amino acids. CDR3 bases: TGTGACAGCAGCCCCCGCGGCGGTTACGAGCAGTACTTC. It codes for CDSSPRGGYEQYF. Filled out from reference TRBV9 and TRBJ2-7, the complete variable domain reads DSGVTQTPKHLITATGQRVTLRCSPRSGDLSVYWYQQSLDQGLQFLIQYYNGEERAKGNILERFSAQQFPDLHSELNLSSLELGDSALYFCDSSPRGGYEQYFGPGTRLTVT.

For this clonotype: The junction and the germline gene differ at one end; a read error may be behind it. The V call is TRBV5-6, the J call TRBJ2-7; D gene unclear. Per the germline V gene, CDR1 is SGHDT and CDR2 is YYEEEE. This CDR3 has 12 amino acids. The CDR3 coding sequence is TGTGCGAGCAGCTTGCTCGGGTCCGCGCAGTACTTC. This encodes CASSLLGSAQYF.

This clonotype was observed a few times. The chain links TRBV5-6 to TRBJ2-7, with a weak D call TRBD1 (5 bases). This CDR3 is built from 12 residues. The V gene lost 6 bases and the J gene lost 3 bases, with 10 bases spanning the gap. Germline V gene sequence: CDR1 SGHDT, CDR2 YYEEEE. The CDR3 sequence: CASNQQDYEQYF. DNA of the CDR3: TGTGCCAGCAACCAACAGGACTACGAGCAGTACTTC.

This clonotype appeared many times. The chain uses TRBV27 and TRBJ2-3; D unclear. In germline, CDR1 is MNHEY, CDR2 SMNVEV (reference sequence). With 5 bases removed from V and 2 bases from J, the gap between germline ends came to 11 bases. This CDR3 has 14 amino acids. The CDR3 DNA reads TGTGCCAGCAGTCCGACCCCCTACACAGATACGCAGTATTTT. Its protein product is CASSPTPYTDTQYF.

The rearrangement links TRBV11-2 to TRBJ2-1; D ambiguous. This CDR3 has 16 amino acids. The V end was cut by 1 base, the J end by 3 bases, with 13 bases between. The V gene's germline CDR1 is SGHAT and CDR2 FQNNGV. Here the CDR3 DNA reads TGTGCCAGCAGCTTAGTGGTAGGATCACTCTACAATGAGCAGTTCTTC. Translation: CASSLVVGSLYNEQFF.

This clonotype was detected ten times or more. V is TRBV4-2 and J is TRBJ2-7; D gene ambiguous. The germline V and J ends were trimmed by 1 base and 0 bases, with 10 bases remaining between them. Germline CDR1 is LGHNA and CDR2 is YNFKEQ. CDR3 length: 15 residues. CDR3 in DNA: TGTGCCAGCAGCCAAGTCCTTGACGTCTCCTACGAGCAGTACTTC. Protein: CASSQVLDVSYEQYF.

This clonotype was detected only a few times. The chain carries TRBV14 and TRBJ2-1, with TRBD1 matching over 8 bases. This CDR3 contains 14 residues. Germline V lookup: CDR1 SGHDN, CDR2 FVKESK. The V segment lost 3 bases and the J segment 8 bases; nucleotides outside the gene matches: 6. CDR3 DNA sequence: TGTGCCAGCAGCCACCGAAAGACAGGGGATGAGCAGTTCTTC. Protein product: CASSHRKTGDEQFF.

This clonotype was seen more than once but under ten times. The CDR3 region is CATSRPTASGFTGELFF. The CDR3 nucleotides read TGTGCCACCAGCAGACCGACGGCTAGCGGTTTCACCGGGGAGCTGTTTTTT. This rearrangement joins TRBV15 to TRBJ2-2, with 7 bases fitting TRBD2. Germline CDR1 reads LNHNV; CDR2 reads YYDKDF (reference sequence). Losses at the gene ends were 2 bases for V and 4 bases for J; bases not matched to a gene: 10. The CDR3 spans 17 residues.

In its sample, this clonotype was seen many times. This chain connects TRBV7-9 to TRBJ1-2; unclear D gene. CDR1 and CDR2 (germline): SEHNR, FQNEAQ (reference sequence). The V and J ends lost 5 bases and 1 base respectively, with 11 bases between them. The CDR3 sequence is 14 residues long. CDR3 nucleotides: TGTGCCAGCAGCCAATCTACTGTTAACTATGGCTACACCTTC. Translated: CASSQSTVNYGYTF.

This chain uses TRBV19 with TRBJ2-1; D is possibly TRBD2 (5 bases). The CDR3 extends over 12 amino acids. Germline V gene sequence: CDR1 LNHDA, CDR2 SQIVND (reference sequence). V lost 0 bases and J 10 bases, leaving 7 bases between the germline ends. CDR3 sequence reads: CASSIDQREQFF. DNA of the CDR3: TGTGCCAGTAGTATAGATCAGCGGGAGCAGTTCTTC.

As regards this clonotype: An end of the junction differs from the germline gene, which may be a read error. The chain joins TRBV20-1 to TRBJ2-3; tentatively, D is TRBD1 or TRBD2 (5 bases each). The germline V gene has CDR1 DFQATT and CDR2 SNEGSKA (reference sequence). The CDR3 is 15 amino acids. The CDR3 protein is CSARAGDGSTDTLYF. As DNA, the CDR3 is TGCAGTGCTAGAGCTGGGGACGGATCTACAGATACGCTGTATTTT.

This chain links TRBV20-1 with TRBJ2-5; no clear D gene. Germline assignment: CDR1 DFQATT and CDR2 SNEGSKA (reference sequence). The CDR3 length is 13 residues. With 1 base removed from V and 4 bases from J, the gap between germline ends came to 10 bases. The DNA of the CDR3 is TGCAGTGCTAGAGTGGCTAGACTAGAGACCCAGTACTTC. The encoded protein is CSARVARLETQYF.

The CDR3 loop reads CASSQEVGDTEAFF. CDR3 bases: TGCGCCAGCAGCCAAGAAGTGGGGGACACTGAAGCTTTCTTT. V and J are TRBV4-3 and TRBJ1-1; perhaps TRBD1 as D (5 bases). The CDR3 covers 14 residues. The germline gives CDR1 LGHNA, CDR2 YSLEER. Between the trimmed V and J ends, which lost 0 bases and 3 bases, there was a span of 8 bases.

This clonotype turned up a few times. V is TRBV6-1 and J is TRBJ1-5, with D unresolved. CDR1 MNHNS and CDR2 SASEGT come from the germline V gene. The ends were cut back, 1 base at V and 0 bases at J, with 13 bases in the middle. The length of the CDR3 is 17 residues. CDR3 amino acids: CASSEDVARYSNQPQHF. For the CDR3, the DNA is TGTGCCAGCAGTGAAGATGTAGCACGTTATAGCAATCAGCCCCAGCATTTT.